The clone carrying this T cell receptor beta chain has a handful of counts. This entry comes from a study of blood T cell repertoires in COVID-19. Study overall: The United States, Italy and Spain provided the acute and convalescent COVID-19 samples. PBMCs, B-cell-depleted T cells, or T cells were the source of the cDNA or gDNA that made up the material.

Under the authors' procedure: Scientists estimated how many nucleated cells there were by amplifying reference gene primers. The protocol was immunoSEQ multiplex PCR, while the TCRdb copy is restricted to in-frame clones and leaves out a portion. Clonal size and the V and J genes are those of that table, whereas D and trimming came from the DNA. The data contain 80,000 to 100,000 clones, 78% of them seen just once; the ten biggest clones take up 15% to 20%. The CDR3 totals 15 residues. V dropped 0 bases and J dropped 0 bases, with 6 bases sitting between them. CDR1 and CDR2 from the germline V gene are SGDLS and YYNGEE.

Sequencing was performed on peripheral blood. The TCR originated in a human donor in a cohort sampled during active COVID-19. The V and J genes are TRBV9 and TRBJ2-2; the D gene is possibly TRBD2 (6 bases). CDR3 amino acids: CASSVGGANTGELFF. The CDR3 DNA sequence: TGTGCCAGCAGCGTAGGGGGGGCGAACACCGGGGAGCTGTTTTTT. The full variable domain, in which reference TRBV9 and TRBJ2-2 provide the parts outside the CDR3, is DSGVTQTPKHLITATGQRVTLRCSPRSGDLSVYWYQQSLDQGLQFLIQYYNGEERAKGNILERFSAQQFPDLHSELNLSSLELGDSALYFCASSVGGANTGELFFGEGSRLTVL.